What follows is one TCR beta chain and its context. Its antigen is unidentified. These data belong to a study of blood T cells in healthy people across ages. Regarding the study as a whole: A roughly linear fall in TCR beta diversity per million T cells was seen with increasing age. TCR beta diversity was tightly associated with the proportion of naive T cells.

Germline lookup yields CDR1 SGHKS and CDR2 YYEKEE (reference sequence). The CDR3 is 14 amino acids. A sample-barcoded 5' primer and a J-beta primer mix were used in a second PCR of roughly 6 to 11 cycles. TCRdb recomputed calls from the 5' RACE reads with MiXCR, one row per CDR3 protein. This table has 650,000 to 900,000 distinct CDR3 sequences, approximately 65% appearing once. Peripheral blood from each donor was collected in a volume of 9.5 to 10 milliliters. Sequenced input: blood. This chain joins TRBV5-5 and TRBJ2-4, with 7 bases identical to TRBD2. The end of the DNA aligns better with TRBJ2-7, so the J call may be wrong. The TCR was taken from a man aged 25-45 years in good health. The CDR3 region has the DNA TGTGCCAGCACCGCGGGGGACGGACGGGACGAGCAGTACTTC. Its translation: CASTAGDGRDEQYF.